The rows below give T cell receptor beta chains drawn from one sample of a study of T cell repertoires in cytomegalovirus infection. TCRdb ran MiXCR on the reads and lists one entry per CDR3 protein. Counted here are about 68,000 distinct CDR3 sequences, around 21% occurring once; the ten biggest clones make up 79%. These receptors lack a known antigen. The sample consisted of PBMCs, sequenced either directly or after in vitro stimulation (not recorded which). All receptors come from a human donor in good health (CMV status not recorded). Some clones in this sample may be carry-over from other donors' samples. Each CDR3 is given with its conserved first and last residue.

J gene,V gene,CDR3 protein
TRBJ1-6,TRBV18,CASSPGRTGLGPLHF
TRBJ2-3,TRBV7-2,CASSLQRDQADTQYF
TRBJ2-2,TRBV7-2,CASRPVEGFSGELFF
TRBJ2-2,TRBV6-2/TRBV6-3,CASSYSKGAPDTGELFF
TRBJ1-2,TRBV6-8,CASSTGTLRLRIGYTF
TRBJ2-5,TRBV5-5,CASSPQIGGRTETQYF
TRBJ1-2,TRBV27,CASSPTVAGRYGYTF
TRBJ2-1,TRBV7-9,CASRNAGGRNNEQFF
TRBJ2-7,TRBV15,CATSRARGISYEQYF
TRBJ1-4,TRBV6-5,CASSVTRGLSNEKLFF
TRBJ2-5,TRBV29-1,CSVRPGETQYF
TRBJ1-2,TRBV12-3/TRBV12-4,CASTPDREGYTF
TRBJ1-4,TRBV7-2,CASSSQGAYYEKLFF
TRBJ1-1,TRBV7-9,CASSLVVTGITEAFF
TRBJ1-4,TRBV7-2,CASALDRGGEKLFF
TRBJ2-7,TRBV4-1,CASSRLLGTSGRAGEQYF
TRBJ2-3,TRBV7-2,CASSYPREGWVTQYF
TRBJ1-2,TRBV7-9,CASSLDRIYGYTF
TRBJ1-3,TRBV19,CASSTSYGNTIYF
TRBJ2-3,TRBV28,CASSLNLAGGRGTQYF
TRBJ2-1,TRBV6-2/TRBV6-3,CASSWGSSTGNEQFF
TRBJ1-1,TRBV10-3,CAISATLNTEAFF
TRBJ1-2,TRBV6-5,CASSYSLTVAANYGYTF
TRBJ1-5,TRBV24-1,CATVIGQNSNQPQHF
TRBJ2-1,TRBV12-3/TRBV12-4,CASSPIALANEQFF
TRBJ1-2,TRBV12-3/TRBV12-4,CATGSKGGRYYGYTF
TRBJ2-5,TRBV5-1,CASSNPGVQETQYF
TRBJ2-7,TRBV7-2,CASSLIAAKFTSTYEQYF
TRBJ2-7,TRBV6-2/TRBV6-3,CASSRYSGASYEQYF
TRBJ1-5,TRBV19,CASRTGRGLGQPQHF
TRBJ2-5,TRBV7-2,CASSLFGRKQETQYF
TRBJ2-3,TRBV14,CASSQDRLATDTQYF
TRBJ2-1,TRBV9,CASSVRLAVGGDEQFF
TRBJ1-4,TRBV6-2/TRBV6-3,CASSYRDGVGLSEKLFF
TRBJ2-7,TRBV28,CASSTPDVSGQYF
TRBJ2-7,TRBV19,CASSIADEQYF
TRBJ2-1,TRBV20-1,CSALRGSSYNEQFF
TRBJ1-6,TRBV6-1,CASQYLGRGLGSSPLHF
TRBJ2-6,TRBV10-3,CATQGAEIGANVLTF
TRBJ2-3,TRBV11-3,CASSLKSTDTQYF
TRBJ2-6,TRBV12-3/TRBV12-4,CASSSQFRAERESGANVLTF
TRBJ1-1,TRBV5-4,CASSENMAGNTEAFF